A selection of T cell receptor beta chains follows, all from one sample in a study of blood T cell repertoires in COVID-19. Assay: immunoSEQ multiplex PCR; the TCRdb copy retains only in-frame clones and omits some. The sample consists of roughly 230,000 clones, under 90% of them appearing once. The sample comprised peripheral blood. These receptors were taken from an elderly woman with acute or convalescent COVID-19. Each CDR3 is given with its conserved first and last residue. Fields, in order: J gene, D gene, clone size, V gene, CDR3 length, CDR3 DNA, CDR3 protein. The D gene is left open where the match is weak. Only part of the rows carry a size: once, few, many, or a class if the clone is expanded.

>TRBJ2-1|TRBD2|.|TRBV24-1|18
TGTGCCACCAGTGACTCCTTAACCAGCGGGGGGGCCTACAATGAGCAGTTCTTC
CATSDSLTSGGAYNEQFF
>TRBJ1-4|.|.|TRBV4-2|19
TGTGCCAGCAGCCAAGATCGGTTCGCTTCGGGGGCAACTAATGAAAAACTGTTTTTT
CASSQDRFASGATNEKLFF
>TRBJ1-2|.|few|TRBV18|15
TGTGCCAGCTCACCACCGCTACAGGGTTACTATGGCTACACCTTC
CASSPPLQGYYGYTF
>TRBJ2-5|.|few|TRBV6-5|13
TGTGCCAGCAGCCGGGACTACCAAGAGACCCAGTACTTC
CASSRDYQETQYF
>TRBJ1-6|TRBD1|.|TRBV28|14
TGTGCCAGCAGTCCGGGACAGACTAATTCACCCCTCCACTTT
CASSPGQTNSPLHF
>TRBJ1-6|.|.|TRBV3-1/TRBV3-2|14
TGTGCCAGCAGCCCCGGGGTGTACAATTCACCCCTCCACTTT
CASSPGVYNSPLHF
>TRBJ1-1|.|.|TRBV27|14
TGTGCCAGCAGTCTCACACAGATGAACACTGAAGCTTTCTTT
CASSLTQMNTEAFF
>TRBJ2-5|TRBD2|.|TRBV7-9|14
TGTGCCAGCAGCCAAGGACTAGCGGAGGAGACCCAGTACTTC
CASSQGLAEETQYF
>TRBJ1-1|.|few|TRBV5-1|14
TGCGCCAGCAGCTTGCAGGGCAAGATCACTGAAGCTTTCTTT
CASSLQGKITEAFF
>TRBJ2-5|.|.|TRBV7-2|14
TGTGCCAGCACCCTAGGAGGGGAAGGAGAGACCCAGTACTTC
CASTLGGEGETQYF
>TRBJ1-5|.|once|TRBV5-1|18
TGCGCCAGCAGCCAAAACCTACTCTCGGGAGTCAGCAATCAGCCCCAGCATTTT
CASSQNLLSGVSNQPQHF
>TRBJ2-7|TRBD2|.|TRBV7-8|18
TGTGCCAGCAGCTTAGGTGTTGTCGGGACTAGCGGATCCTACGAGCAGTACTTC
CASSLGVVGTSGSYEQYF
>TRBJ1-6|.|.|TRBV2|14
TGTGCCAGCGGACGCGACAGGAGCAATTCACCCCTCCACTTT
CASGRDRSNSPLHF
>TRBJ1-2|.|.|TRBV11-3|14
TGTGCCAGCAGCTTAGAGGAGGCAGAGGTAGGCTACACCTTC
CASSLEEAEVGYTF
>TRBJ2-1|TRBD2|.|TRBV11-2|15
TGTGCCAGCAGCTTAGCGGGGGGTACTCTCGGTGAGCAGTTCTTC
CASSLAGGTLGEQFF
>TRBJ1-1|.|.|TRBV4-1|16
TGCGCCAGCAGCCAAGTGGGCAGGGGCGAAGGCACTGAAGCTTTCTTT
CASSQVGRGEGTEAFF
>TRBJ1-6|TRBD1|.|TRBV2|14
TGTGCCAGCAGTGGACAGGGGTCGGGATCACCCCTCCACTTT
CASSGQGSGSPLHF
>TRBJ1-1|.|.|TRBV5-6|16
TGTGCCAGCAGCTTGGGGTGGCTCGGCGGGAACACTGAAGCTTTCTTT
CASSLGWLGGNTEAFF
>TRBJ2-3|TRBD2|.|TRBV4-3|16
TGCGCCAGCAGCCAAGATCTGGCGGGGGGGACAGATACGCAGTATTTT
CASSQDLAGGTDTQYF
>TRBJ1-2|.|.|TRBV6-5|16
TGTGCCAGCAGTTACGTGGGAGGTTCTGGGAACTATGGCTACACCTTC
CASSYVGGSGNYGYTF
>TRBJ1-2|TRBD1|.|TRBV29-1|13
TGCAGCGCTGACAGGGGAGCAAACTATGGCTACACCTTC
CSADRGANYGYTF
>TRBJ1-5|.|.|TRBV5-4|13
TGTGCCAGCCAAGAGGCCCTTGATCAGCCCCAGCATTTT
CASQEALDQPQHF